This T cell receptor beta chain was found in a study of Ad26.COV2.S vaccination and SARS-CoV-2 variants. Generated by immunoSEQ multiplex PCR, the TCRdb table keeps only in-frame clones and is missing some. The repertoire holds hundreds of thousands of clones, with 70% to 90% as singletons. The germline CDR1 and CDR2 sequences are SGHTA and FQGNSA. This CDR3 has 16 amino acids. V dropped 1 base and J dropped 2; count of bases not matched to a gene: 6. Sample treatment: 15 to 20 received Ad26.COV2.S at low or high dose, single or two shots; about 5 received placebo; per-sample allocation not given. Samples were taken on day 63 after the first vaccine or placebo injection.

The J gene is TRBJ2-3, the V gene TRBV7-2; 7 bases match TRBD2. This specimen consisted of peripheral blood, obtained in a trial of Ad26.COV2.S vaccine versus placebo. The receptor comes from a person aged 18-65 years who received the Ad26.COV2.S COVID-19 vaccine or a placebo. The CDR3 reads CASSLELAVSTDTQYF. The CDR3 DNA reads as TGTGCCAGCAGCTTAGAGCTAGCGGTTTCCACAGATACGCAGTATTTT. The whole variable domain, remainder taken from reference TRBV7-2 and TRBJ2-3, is GAGVSQSPSNKVTEKGKDVELRCDPISGHTALYWYRQSLGQGLEFLIYFQGNSAPDKSGLPSDRFSAERTGGSVSTLTIQRTQQEDSAVYLCASSLELAVSTDTQYFGPGTRLTVL.